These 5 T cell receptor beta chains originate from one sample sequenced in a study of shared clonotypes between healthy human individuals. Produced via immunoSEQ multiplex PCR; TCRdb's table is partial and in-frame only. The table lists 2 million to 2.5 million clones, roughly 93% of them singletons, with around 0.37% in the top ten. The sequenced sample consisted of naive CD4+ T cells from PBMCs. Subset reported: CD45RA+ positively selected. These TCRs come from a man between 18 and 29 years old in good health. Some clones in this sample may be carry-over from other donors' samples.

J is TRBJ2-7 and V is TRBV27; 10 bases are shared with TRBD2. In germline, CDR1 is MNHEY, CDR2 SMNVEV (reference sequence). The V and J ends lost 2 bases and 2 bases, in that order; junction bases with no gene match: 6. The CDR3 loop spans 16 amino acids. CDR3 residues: CASSLRSAGGPYEQYF. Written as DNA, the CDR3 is TGTGCCAGCAGTTTAAGGTCAGCGGGAGGGCCCTACGAGCAGTACTTC.

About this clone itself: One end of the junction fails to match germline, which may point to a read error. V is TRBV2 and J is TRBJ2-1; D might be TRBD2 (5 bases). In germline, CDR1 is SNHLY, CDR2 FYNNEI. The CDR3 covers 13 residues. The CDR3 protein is CASSDGYGDEQVF. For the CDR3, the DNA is TGTGCCAGCAGTGATGGGTACGGGGATGAGCAGGTCTTC.

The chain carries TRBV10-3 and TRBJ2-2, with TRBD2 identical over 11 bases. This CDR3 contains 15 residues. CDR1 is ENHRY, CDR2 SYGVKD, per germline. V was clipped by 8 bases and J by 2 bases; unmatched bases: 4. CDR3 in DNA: TGTGCCATCCCCGGGACTAGCGGAAACACCGGGGAGCTGTTTTTT. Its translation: CAIPGTSGNTGELFF.

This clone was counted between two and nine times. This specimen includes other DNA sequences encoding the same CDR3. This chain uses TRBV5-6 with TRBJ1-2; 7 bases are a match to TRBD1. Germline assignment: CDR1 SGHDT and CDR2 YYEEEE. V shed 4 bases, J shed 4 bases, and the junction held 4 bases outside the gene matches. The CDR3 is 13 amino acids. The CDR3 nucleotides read TGTGCCAGCAGCCCTGACAGGGCCTATGGCTACACCTTC. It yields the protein CASSPDRAYGYTF.

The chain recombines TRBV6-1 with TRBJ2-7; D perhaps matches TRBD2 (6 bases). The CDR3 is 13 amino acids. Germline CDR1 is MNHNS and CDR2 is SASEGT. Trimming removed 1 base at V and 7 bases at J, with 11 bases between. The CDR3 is CASSEVGGQEQYF. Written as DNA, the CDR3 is TGTGCCAGCAGTGAAGTCGGAGGGCAAGAGCAGTACTTC.